This passage covers 14 T cell receptor beta chains from one sample sequenced in a study of post-analysis software for immune sequencing data. TCR beta cDNA libraries included unique molecular identifiers. TCRdb called the PCR reads again in MiXCR, with one record for every CDR3 protein. The sample contains about 540,000 distinct CDR3 sequences, 34% of which appear only once. General study results and limits: Five TRBV segments, including TRBV5-6, TRBV5-1 and TRBV20-1, were more frequent in patients than controls.

No antigens are known for them. Material for sequencing was blood. The receptor source for this set is a girl aged 2 to 17 with multiple sclerosis.

This clonotype was detected only a few times. CDR3 sequence (DNA): TGTGCCAGCAGTGAAGCGCTTCTCGGGTCAAAGGGACCCTCAGATACGCAGTATTTT. It yields the protein CASSEALLGSKGPSDTQYF. V and J are TRBV6-1 and TRBJ2-3, with D possibly being TRBD1 or TRBD2 (5 bases each). This CDR3 has 19 amino acids. From germline, CDR1 is MNHNS and CDR2 SASEGT. V was clipped by 0 bases and J by 4 bases, with 23 bases between them.

The chain recombines TRBV28 with TRBJ2-3, with a possible D match to TRBD2 (6 bases). V was shortened by 7 bases and J by 2 bases, with 10 bases between the two germline ends. CDR3 length: 13 residues. CDR1 MDHEN and CDR2 SYDVKM come from the germline V gene. CDR3 residues: CASNGEVTDTQYF. In nucleotides, the CDR3 is TGTGCCAGCAATGGGGAGGTCACAGATACGCAGTATTTT.

The rearrangement uses TRBV11-1 and TRBJ2-7; TRBD2 might be the D (5 bases). The CDR3 sequence is 13 residues long. Germline CDR1 SGHAT, CDR2 FQDESV (reference sequence). The ends were cut back, 2 bases at V and 7 bases at J, with 12 bases in the middle. The CDR3 protein is CASSLLPGREQYF. CDR3 DNA: TGTGCCAGCAGCTTATTACCGGGAAGGGAGCAGTACTTC.

The chain uses TRBV20-1 and TRBJ1-2, with D hard to call. Germline V gene lookup returns CDR1 DFQATT and CDR2 SNEGSKA (reference sequence). Trimming cost V 2 bases and J 6 bases, with 7 bases left between them. The CDR3 runs 11 residues. The CDR3 sequence: CSARYGDGYTF. In DNA form, the CDR3 reads TGCAGTGCTAGATATGGTGATGGCTACACCTTC.

The sample holds a few counts of this clonotype. The chain joins TRBV20-1 to TRBJ1-5, with TRBD1 identical over 7 bases. This CDR3 has 15 amino acids. Germline CDR1 is DFQATT and CDR2 is SNEGSKA (reference sequence). The V gene end was trimmed by 4 bases and the J gene end by 3 bases; junction bases not matched to a gene: 9. CDR3: CSAIRDSILNQPQHF. DNA of the CDR3: TGCAGTGCTATCCGGGACAGCATTCTCAATCAGCCCCAGCATTTT.

The gene calls are TRBV27 and TRBJ2-7; unclear D gene. Germline V lookup: CDR1 MNHEY, CDR2 SMNVEV (reference sequence). The V end was cut by 8 bases, the J end by 3 bases, with 11 bases between. This CDR3 comprises 12 residues. The DNA for the CDR3 is TGTGCCAGCCACGGCGACGGCTACGAGCAGTACTTC. It codes for CASHGDGYEQYF.

The genes are TRBV12-3 or TRBV12-4 and TRBJ2-1; 8 bases align to TRBD1. The V segment lost 7 bases and the J segment 6 bases; nucleotides outside the gene matches: 11. This CDR3 has 15 amino acids. The CDR3 spells CASKARTGYGNEQFF. CDR3 DNA sequence: TGTGCCAGCAAAGCCAGGACAGGGTATGGCAATGAGCAGTTCTTC.

This clonotype was seen only a few times. V and J are TRBV7-9 and TRBJ2-1; 7 bases align to TRBD2. Germline V gives CDR1 SEHNR, CDR2 FQNEAQ (reference sequence). The CDR3 sequence is 14 residues long. J gave up 5 bases and V 3 bases, and 4 bases lay outside the gene matches. The CDR3 here is CASSFSGGNNEQFF. The CDR3 bases are TGTGCCAGCAGCTTCTCGGGGGGAAACAATGAGCAGTTCTTC. Full variable domain (rest looked up from reference TRBV7-9 and TRBJ2-1): DTGVSQNPRHKITKRGQNVTFRCDPISEHNRLYWYRQTLGQGPEFLTYFQNEAQLEKSRLLSDRFSAERPKGSFSTLEIQRTEQGDSAMYLCASSFSGGNNEQFFGPGTRLTVL.

The J gene is TRBJ2-3, the V gene TRBV27, with D unresolved. Germline CDR1 reads MNHEY; CDR2 reads SMNVEV (reference sequence). V lost 7 bases to trimming and J lost 1 base, with 15 bases between them. The CDR3 totals 15 residues. In DNA form, the CDR3 reads TGTGCCAGCACGTCGCAGTCCCTCGGCACAGATACGCAGTATTTT. The encoded protein is CASTSQSLGTDTQYF.

This chain joins TRBV7-8 and TRBJ2-3; D is possibly TRBD1 (5 bases). V lost 0 bases and J 6 bases, leaving 13 bases between the germline ends. Germline loops: CDR1 SGHVS, CDR2 FQNEAQ. The CDR3 is made up of 15 amino acids. The CDR3 here is CASSLARTGQDTQYF. The CDR3 DNA is TGTGCCAGCAGCTTAGCACGAACAGGCCAGGATACGCAGTATTTT.

V usage is TRBV20-1 and J usage is TRBJ1-1, with D possibly being TRBD1 (5 bases). Trimming pared 4 bases from V and 0 bases from J, leaving 18 bases between. CDR3 size: 16 residues. Germline CDR1 and CDR2: DFQATT and SNEGSKA (reference sequence). The CDR3 DNA reads TGCAGTGCTACTGAACAGGACTTCACTATGAACACTGAAGCTTTCTTT. Translated: CSATEQDFTMNTEAFF.

This clonotype was counted a few times. The rearrangement links TRBV20-1 to TRBJ2-7, with D perhaps TRBD1 or TRBD2 (5 bases each). The germline CDR1 and CDR2 sequences are DFQATT and SNEGSKA (reference sequence). V was trimmed by 5 bases and J by 6 bases, leaving 14 bases between them. The CDR3 runs to 12 residues. The CDR3 sequence is CSASPRGTEQYF. The DNA of the CDR3 is TGCAGTGCTTCCCCGAGGGGTACCGAGCAGTACTTC.

This chain uses TRBV29-1 with TRBJ2-2; 8 positions match TRBD2. V was clipped by 6 bases and J by 1 base; unmatched bases: 10. Per germline, CDR1 SQVTM and CDR2 ANQGSEA. CDR3 size: 16 residues. CDR3: CSVLGGAGENTGELFF. The CDR3 DNA sequence: TGCAGCGTCCTAGGTGGAGCGGGGGAGAACACCGGGGAGCTGTTTTTT.

This clonotype was seen a few times. The chain employs TRBV28 and TRBJ1-1, with TRBD1 matching over 7 bases. Germline V lookup: CDR1 MDHEN, CDR2 SYDVKM. Unmatched junction bases numbered 4, after V lost 6 bases and J lost 0 bases. CDR3 size: 14 residues. The CDR3 region is CASRIDRVNTEAFF. The CDR3, as DNA: TGTGCCAGCAGGATCGACAGGGTGAACACTGAAGCTTTCTTT.